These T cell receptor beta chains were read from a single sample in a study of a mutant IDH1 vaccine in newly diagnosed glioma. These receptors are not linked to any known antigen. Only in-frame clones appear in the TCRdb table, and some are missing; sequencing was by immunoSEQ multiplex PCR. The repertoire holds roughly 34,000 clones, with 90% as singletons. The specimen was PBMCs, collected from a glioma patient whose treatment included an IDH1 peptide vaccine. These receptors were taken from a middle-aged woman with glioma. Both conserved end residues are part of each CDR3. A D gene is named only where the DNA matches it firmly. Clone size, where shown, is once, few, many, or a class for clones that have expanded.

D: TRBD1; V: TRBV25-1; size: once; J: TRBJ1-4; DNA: TGTGCCAGCAGTGATTCCTTCCGGGACAGGGGAGGTAATGAAAAACTGTTTTTT; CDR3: CASSDSFRDRGGNEKLFF
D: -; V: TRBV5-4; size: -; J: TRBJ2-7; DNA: TGTGCCAGCAGCTCCTATCAGGGCTACGAGCAGTACTTC; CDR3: CASSSYQGYEQYF
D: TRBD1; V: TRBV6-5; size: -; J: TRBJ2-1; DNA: TGTGCCAGCACCCGGACAGGGGGAGGGTACAATGAGCAGTTCTTC; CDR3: CASTRTGGGYNEQFF
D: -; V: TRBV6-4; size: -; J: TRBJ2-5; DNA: TGTGCCAGCAAAATTGGGTTAAGGTCGGACGCCCGGCAAGAGACCCAGTACTTC; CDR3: CASKIGLRSDARQETQYF
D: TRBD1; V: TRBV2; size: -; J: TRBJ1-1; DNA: TGTGCCAGGACAGGGTCGACGGGTGAAGCTTTCTTT; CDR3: CARTGSTGEAFF
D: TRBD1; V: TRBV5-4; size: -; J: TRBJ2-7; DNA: TGTGCCAGCAGCTACCGGGACAGGTCCTACGAGCAGTACTTC; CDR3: CASSYRDRSYEQYF
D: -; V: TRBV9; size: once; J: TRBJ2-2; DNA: TGTGCCAGCAGCTTGGACGGGGGCCGGAACACCGGGGAGCTGTTTTTT; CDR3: CASSLDGGRNTGELFF
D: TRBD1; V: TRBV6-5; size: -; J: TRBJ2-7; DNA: TGTGCCAGCAGTTATTACAGGGGATCCTACGAGCAGTACTTC; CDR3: CASSYYRGSYEQYF
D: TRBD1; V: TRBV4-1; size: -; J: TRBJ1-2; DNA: TGCGCCAGCAGCCCCCAGGGGGCGCCGGGCTATGGCTACACCTTC; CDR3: CASSPQGAPGYGYTF
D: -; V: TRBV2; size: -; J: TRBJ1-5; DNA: TGTGCCAGCAGTACAGGGTACTTCCAGCCCCAGCATTTT; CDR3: CASSTGYFQPQHF
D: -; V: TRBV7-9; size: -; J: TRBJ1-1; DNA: TGTGCCAGCAGCTTAGAACAGGGGAACACTGAAGCTTTCTTT; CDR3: CASSLEQGNTEAFF
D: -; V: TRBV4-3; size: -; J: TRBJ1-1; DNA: TGCGCCAGCAGCCAAGAATCAATGGGGGGCACTGAAGCTTTCTTT; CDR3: CASSQESMGGTEAFF
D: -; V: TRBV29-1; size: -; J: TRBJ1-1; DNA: TGCAGCGTTGTCGGGGGCGAGGAGTTGAACACTGAAGCTTTCTTT; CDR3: CSVVGGEELNTEAFF
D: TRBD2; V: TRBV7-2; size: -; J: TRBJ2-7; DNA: TGTGCCAGCAGCTTAGCTTCGCGGGGGGGGGACGAGCAGTACTTC; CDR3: CASSLASRGGDEQYF
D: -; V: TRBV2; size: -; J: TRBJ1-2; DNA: TGTGCCAGCAGTGAATCTTCAGGGGACGGCTACACCTTC; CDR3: CASSESSGDGYTF
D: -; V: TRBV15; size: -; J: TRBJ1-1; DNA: TGTGCAACCAGCTTCGTGGGAACTGAAGCTTTCTTT; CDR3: CATSFVGTEAFF
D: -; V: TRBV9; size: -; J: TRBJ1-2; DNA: TGTGCCAGCAGCCCTGCGGTAGGGACCTACCCTAACTATGGCTACACCTTC; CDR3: CASSPAVGTYPNYGYTF
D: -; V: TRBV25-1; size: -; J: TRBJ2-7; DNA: TGTGCCAGCAGTGCCAGCGGTGCAGGGTACGAGCAGTACTTC; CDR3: CASSASGAGYEQYF
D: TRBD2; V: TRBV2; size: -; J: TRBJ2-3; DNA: TGTGCCAGCAAGCGGGACAGCACAGATACGCAGTATTTT; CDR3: CASKRDSTDTQYF
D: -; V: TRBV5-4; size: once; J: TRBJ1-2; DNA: TGTGCCAGCAGCCCGTCGGACACTTCCTATGGCTACACCTTC; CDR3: CASSPSDTSYGYTF
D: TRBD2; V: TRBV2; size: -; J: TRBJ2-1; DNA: TGTGCCAGCAGTCCGGGGACTAGCGGGAGGCTGGACAATGAGCAGTTCTTC; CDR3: CASSPGTSGRLDNEQFF
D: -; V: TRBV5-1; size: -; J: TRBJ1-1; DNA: TGCGCCAGCAGCTCGGAAACTAACACTGAAGCTTTCTTT; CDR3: CASSSETNTEAFF
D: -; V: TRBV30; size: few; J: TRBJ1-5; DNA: TGTGCCTGGAACTCAGACCTGAATCAGCCCCAGCATTTT; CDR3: CAWNSDLNQPQHF
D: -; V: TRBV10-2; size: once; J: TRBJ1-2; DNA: TGCGCCAGCAGTGACCCGGGTTACGTCTCCACCCATTATGGCTACACCTTC; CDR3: CASSDPGYVSTHYGYTF
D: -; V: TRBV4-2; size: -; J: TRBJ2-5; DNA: TGTGCCAGCAGCCAAGATCGGTCAGAGACCCAGTACTTC; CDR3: CASSQDRSETQYF
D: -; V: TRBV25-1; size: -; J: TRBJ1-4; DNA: TGTGCCAGCAGTGAAATCGCCACCACAACTAATGAAAAACTGTTTTTT; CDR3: CASSEIATTTNEKLFF
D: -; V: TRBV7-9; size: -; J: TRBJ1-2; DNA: TGTGCCAGCAGCGCGACGCGGACGCCCTATGGCTACACCTTC; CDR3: CASSATRTPYGYTF
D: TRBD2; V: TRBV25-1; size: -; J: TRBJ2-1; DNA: TGTGCCAGCAGCACGGGACTAGCCTACAATGAGCAGTTCTTC; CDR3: CASSTGLAYNEQFF
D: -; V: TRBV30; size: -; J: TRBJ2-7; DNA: TGTGCCTGGAGTGTCTTGACCTGGCAGCCCTACGAGCAGTACTTC; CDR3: CAWSVLTWQPYEQYF
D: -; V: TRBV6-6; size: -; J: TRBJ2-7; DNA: TGTGCCAGCAGTTCACCCACGAACTCCTACGAGCAGTACTTC; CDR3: CASSSPTNSYEQYF
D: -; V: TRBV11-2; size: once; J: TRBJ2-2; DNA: TGTGCCAGCAGCCCCGTACGTACCGGGGAGCTGTTTTTT; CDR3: CASSPVRTGELFF
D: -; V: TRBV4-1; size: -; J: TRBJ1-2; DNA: TGCGCCAGCAGCCAGCCGTTCCCGATTCGCTCTGGCTACACCTTC; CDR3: CASSQPFPIRSGYTF
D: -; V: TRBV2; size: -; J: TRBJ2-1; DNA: TGTGCCAGCACCGCCTGGACGGGTTCCAATGAGCAGTTCTTC; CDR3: CASTAWTGSNEQFF
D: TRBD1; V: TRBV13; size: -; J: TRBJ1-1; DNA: TGTGCCAGCAGCCGGGACAGGAACACTGAAGCTTTCTTT; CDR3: CASSRDRNTEAFF
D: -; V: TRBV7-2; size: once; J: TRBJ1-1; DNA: TGTGCCAGCAGCTTAGGGGGGGTGATGAACACTGAAGCTTTCTTT; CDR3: CASSLGGVMNTEAFF
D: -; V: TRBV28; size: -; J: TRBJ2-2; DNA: TGTGCCAGCAGCCCGTCCCCCGGGGAGCTGTTTTTT; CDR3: CASSPSPGELFF
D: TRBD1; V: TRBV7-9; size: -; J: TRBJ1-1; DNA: TGTGCCAGCAGCGGACGGACAGGAATGAACACTGAAGCTTTCTTT; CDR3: CASSGRTGMNTEAFF
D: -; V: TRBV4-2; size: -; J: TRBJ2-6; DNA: TGTGCCAGCAGCCAATTGGTGGCGGGAAGCTCTGGGGCCAACGTCCTGACTTTC; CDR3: CASSQLVAGSSGANVLTF
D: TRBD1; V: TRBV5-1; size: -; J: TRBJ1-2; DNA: TGCGCCAGCAGCGACCGGGACAGGGTGGGCTACACCTTC; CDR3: CASSDRDRVGYTF
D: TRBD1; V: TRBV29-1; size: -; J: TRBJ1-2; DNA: TGCAGCGTCCAAGACAGGGGCGGAGGCTACACCTTC; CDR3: CSVQDRGGGYTF
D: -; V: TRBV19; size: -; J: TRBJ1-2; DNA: TGTGCCAGTAGTATAGTCGGTGCAGCAAACTATGGCTACACCTTC; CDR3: CASSIVGAANYGYTF
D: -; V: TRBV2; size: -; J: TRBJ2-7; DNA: TGTGCCAGCAGACATCGGGACGGCTACGAGCAGTACTTC; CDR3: CASRHRDGYEQYF
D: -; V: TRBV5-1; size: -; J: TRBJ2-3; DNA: TGCGCCAGCAGCCCCGGCAGCACAGATACGCAGTATTTT; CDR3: CASSPGSTDTQYF
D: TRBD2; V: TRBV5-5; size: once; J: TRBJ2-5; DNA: TGTGCCAGCAGTCGACTAGCGGGGGGGAAAATGGAGACCCAGTACTTC; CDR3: CASSRLAGGKMETQYF
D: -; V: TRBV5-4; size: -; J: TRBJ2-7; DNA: TGTGCCAGCAGGATCGGCGGGGGCCCCATCTCAGACTACGAGCAGTACTTC; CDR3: CASRIGGGPISDYEQYF
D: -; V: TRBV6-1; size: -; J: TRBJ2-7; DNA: TGTGCCAGCAGTGAAGCGAGGTCACAGGGCCCCTACGAGCAGTACTTC; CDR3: CASSEARSQGPYEQYF
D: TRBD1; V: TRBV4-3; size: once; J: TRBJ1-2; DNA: TGCGCCAGCAGCCAAGAGGAGGCACAGGGGTACTATGGCTACACCTTC; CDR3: CASSQEEAQGYYGYTF
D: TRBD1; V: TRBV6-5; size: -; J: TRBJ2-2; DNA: TGTGCCAGCAGTTCCCAGGGGGCCGGGGAGCTGTTTTTT; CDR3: CASSSQGAGELFF
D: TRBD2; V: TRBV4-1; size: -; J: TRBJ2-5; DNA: TGCGCCAGCAGCCAAGGGACTAGCGGGATTAAGACCCAGTACTTC; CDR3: CASSQGTSGIKTQYF
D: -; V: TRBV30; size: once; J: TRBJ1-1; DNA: TGTGCCTGGAGTAGGGGCCGTCCGAACACTGAAGCTTTCTTT; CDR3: CAWSRGRPNTEAFF
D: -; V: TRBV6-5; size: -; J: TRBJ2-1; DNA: TGTGCCAGCAGTACAGGGCTCTCCTACAATGAGCAGTTCTTC; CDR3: CASSTGLSYNEQFF
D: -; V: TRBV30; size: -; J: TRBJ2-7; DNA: TGTGCCTGGAGTAGAGTAAGCCACGAGCAGTACTTC; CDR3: CAWSRVSHEQYF
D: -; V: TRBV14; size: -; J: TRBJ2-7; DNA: TGTGCCAGCAGCCAAGATATAATGGACTCCTACGAGCAGTACTTC; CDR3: CASSQDIMDSYEQYF
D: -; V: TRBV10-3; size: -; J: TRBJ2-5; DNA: TGTGCCATCAGTGGAGGGGGTTCAACCGGACTTCAAGAGACCCAGTACTTC; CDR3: CAISGGGSTGLQETQYF
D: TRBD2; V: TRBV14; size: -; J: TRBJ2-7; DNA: TGTGCCAGCAGCCTGGGGAGGGCCGAGCAGTACTTC; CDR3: CASSLGRAEQYF